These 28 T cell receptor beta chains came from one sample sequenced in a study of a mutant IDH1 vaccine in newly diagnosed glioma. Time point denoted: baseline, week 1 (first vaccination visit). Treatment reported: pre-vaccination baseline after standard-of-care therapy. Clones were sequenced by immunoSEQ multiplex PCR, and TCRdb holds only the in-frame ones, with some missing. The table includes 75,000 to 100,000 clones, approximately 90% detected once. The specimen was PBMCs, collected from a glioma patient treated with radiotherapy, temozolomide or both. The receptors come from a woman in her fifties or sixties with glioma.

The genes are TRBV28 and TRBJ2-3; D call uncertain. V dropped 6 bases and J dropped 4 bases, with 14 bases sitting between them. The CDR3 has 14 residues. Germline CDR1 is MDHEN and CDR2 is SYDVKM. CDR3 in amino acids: CASSPTTLADTQYF. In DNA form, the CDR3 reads TGTGCCAGCAGCCCTACTACCCTGGCAGATACGCAGTATTTT.

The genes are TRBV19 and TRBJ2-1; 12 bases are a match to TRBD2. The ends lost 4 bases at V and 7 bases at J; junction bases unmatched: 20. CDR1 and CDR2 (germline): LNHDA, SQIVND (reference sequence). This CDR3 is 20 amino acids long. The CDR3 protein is CASSTRQGAWGTSGSNEQFF. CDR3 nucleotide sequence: TGTGCCAGTAGTACCAGACAGGGGGCCTGGGGGACTAGCGGGTCAAATGAGCAGTTCTTC.

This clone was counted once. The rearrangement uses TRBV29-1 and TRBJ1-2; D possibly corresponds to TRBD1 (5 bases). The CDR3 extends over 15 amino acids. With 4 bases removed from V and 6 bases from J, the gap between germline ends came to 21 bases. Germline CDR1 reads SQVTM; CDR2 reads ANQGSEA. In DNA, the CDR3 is TGCAGCGTTGTTGTGGGGGGGGAGGGTCCCAATGGCTACACCTTC. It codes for CSVVVGGEGPNGYTF.

For the CDR3, the DNA is TGTGCCAGCAGCCCTGATGAGGTATGGAGGGAAAAACTGTTTTTT. This codes for CASSPDEVWREKLFF. The chain uses TRBV28 and TRBJ1-4; D uncertain. The CDR3 loop spans 15 amino acids. V lost 6 bases and J 8 bases, leaving 19 bases between the germline ends. The germline V gene has CDR1 MDHEN and CDR2 SYDVKM.

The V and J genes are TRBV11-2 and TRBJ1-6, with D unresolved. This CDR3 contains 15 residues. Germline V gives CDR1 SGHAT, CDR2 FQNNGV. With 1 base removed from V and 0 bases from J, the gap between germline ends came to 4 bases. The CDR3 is CASSLGSSYNSPLHF. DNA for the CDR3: TGTGCCAGCAGCTTAGGGAGCTCCTATAATTCACCCCTCCACTTT.

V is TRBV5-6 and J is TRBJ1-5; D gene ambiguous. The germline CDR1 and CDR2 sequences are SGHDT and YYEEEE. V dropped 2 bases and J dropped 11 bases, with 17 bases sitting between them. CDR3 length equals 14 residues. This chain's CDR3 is CASSFSWRSGAQHF. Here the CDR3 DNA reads TGTGCCAGCAGCTTCTCGTGGCGGTCTGGGGCCCAGCATTTT.

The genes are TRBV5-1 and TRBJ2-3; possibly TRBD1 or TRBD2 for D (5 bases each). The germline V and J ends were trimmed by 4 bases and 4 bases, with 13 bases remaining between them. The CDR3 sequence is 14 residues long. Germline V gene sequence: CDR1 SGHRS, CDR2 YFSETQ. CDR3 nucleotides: TGCGCCAGCAGCCTGGGGACGGCGGCAGATACGCAGTATTTT. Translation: CASSLGTAADTQYF. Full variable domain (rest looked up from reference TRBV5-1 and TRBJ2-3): KAGVTQTPRYLIKTRGQQVTLSCSPISGHRSVSWYQQTPGQGLQFLFEYFSETQRNKGNFPGRFSGRQFSNSRSEMNVSTLELGDSALYLCASSLGTAADTQYFGPGTRLTVL.

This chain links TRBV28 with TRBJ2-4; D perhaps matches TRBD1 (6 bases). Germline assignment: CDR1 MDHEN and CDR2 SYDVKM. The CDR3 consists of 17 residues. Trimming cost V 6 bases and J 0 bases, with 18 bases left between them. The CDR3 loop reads CASSEYGTPLAKNIQYF. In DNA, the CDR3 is TGTGCCAGCAGCGAATATGGGACACCCTTAGCCAAAAACATTCAGTACTTC.

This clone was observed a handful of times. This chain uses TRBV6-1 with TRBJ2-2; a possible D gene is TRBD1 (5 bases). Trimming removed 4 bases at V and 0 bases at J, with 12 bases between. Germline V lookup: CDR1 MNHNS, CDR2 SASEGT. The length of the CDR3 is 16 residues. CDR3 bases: TGTGCCAGCAGTGTAGACAGACCATCGAACACCGGGGAGCTGTTTTTT. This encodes CASSVDRPSNTGELFF.

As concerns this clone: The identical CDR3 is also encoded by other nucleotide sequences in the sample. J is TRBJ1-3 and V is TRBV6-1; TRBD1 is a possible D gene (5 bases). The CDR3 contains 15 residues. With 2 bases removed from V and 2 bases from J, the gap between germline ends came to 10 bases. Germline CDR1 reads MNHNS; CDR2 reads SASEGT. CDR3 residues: CASSEFRDAGNTIYF. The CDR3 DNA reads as TGTGCCAGCAGTGAATTCAGGGACGCTGGAAACACCATATATTTT.

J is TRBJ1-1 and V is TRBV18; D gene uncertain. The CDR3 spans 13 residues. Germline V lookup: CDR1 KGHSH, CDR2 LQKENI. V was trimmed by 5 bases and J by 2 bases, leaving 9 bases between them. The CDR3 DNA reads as TGTGCCAGCTCATACGACCTAAACACTGAAGCTTTCTTT. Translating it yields CASSYDLNTEAFF.

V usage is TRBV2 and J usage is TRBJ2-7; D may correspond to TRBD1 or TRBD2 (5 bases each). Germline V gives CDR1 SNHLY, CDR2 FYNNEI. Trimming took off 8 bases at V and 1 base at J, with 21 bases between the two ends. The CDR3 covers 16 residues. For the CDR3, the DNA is TGTGCCAGCTCTCGAGCCACGGGGCAGCTTTCCTACGAGCAGTACTTC. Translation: CASSRATGQLSYEQYF.

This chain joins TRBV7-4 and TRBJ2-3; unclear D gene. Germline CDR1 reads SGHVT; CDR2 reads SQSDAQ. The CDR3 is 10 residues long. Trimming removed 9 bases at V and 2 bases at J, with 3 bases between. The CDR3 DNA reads TGTGCCAGAGACACAGATACGCAGTATTTT. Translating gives CARDTDTQYF.

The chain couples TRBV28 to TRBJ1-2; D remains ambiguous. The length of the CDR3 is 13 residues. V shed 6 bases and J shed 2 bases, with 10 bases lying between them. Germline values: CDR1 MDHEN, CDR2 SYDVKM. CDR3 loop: CASRPTVNYGYTF. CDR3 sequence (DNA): TGTGCCAGCAGACCGACGGTGAACTATGGCTACACCTTC.

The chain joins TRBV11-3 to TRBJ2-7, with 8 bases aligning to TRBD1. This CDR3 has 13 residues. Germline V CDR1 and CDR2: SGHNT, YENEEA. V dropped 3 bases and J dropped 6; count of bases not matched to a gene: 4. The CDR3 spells CASSFEQGGEQYF. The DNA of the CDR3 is TGTGCCAGCAGCTTCGAACAGGGGGGCGAGCAGTACTTC.

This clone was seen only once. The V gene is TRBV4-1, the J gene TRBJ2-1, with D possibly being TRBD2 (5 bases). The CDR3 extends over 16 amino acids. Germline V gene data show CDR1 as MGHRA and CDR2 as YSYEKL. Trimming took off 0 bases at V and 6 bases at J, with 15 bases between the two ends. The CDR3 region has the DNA TGCGCCAGCAGCCAAGAGACGGGGAGCCGGGTCAATGAGCAGTTCTTC. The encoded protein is CASSQETGSRVNEQFF.

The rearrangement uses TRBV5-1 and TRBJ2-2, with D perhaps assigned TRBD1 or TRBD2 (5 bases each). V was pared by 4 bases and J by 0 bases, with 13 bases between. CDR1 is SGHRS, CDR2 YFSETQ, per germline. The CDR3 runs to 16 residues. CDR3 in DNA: TGCGCCAGCAGCGACCCAGAGGGGCCGAACACCGGGGAGCTGTTTTTT. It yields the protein CASSDPEGPNTGELFF.

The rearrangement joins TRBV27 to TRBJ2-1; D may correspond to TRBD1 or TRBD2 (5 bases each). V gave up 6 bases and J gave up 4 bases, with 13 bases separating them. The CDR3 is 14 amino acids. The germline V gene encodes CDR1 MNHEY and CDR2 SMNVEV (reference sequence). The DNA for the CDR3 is TGTGCCAGCAGCGACAGCGGCCTTTACAATGAGCAGTTCTTC. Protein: CASSDSGLYNEQFF.

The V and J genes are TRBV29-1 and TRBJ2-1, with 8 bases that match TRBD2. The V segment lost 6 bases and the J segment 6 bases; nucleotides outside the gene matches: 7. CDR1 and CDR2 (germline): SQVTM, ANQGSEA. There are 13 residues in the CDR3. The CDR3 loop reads CSVSPGGLNEQFF. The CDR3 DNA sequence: TGCAGCGTCTCTCCGGGAGGGCTCAATGAGCAGTTCTTC.

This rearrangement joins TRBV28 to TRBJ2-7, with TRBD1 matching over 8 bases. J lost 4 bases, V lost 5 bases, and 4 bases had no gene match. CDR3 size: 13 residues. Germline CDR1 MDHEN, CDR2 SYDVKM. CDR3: CASSQGTGYEQYF. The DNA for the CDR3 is TGTGCCAGCAGTCAGGGGACAGGATACGAGCAGTACTTC.

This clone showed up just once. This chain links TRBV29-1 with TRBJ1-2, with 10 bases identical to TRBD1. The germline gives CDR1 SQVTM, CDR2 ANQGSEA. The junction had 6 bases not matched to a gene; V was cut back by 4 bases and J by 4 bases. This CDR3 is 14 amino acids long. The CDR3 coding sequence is TGCAGCGTTGTTCTGGGGACAGGGGCCTATGGCTACACCTTC. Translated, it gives CSVVLGTGAYGYTF. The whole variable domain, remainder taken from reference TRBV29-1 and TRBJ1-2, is SAVISQKPSRDICQRGTSLTIQCQVDSQVTMMFWYRQQPGQSLTLIATANQGSEATYESGFVIDKFPISRPNLTFSTLTVSNMSPEDSSIYLCSVVLGTGAYGYTFGSGTRLTVV.

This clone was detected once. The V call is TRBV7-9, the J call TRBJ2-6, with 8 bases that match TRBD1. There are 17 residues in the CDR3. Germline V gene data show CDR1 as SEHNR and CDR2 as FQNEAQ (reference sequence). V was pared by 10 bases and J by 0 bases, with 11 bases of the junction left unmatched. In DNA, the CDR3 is TGTGCCACCATCCCCGGGACAGGAGGCTCTGGGGCCAACGTCCTGACTTTC. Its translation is CATIPGTGGSGANVLTF.

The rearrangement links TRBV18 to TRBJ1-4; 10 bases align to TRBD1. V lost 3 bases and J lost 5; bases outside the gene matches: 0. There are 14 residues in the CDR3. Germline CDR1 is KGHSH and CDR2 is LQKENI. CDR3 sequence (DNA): TGTGCCAGCTCACCGACAGGGGGCAATGAAAAACTGTTTTTT. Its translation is CASSPTGGNEKLFF.

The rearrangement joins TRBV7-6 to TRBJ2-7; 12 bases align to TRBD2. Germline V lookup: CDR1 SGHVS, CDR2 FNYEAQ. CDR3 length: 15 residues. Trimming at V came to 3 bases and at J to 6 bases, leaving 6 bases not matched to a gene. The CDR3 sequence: CASSFGLAGIAEQYF. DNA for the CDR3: TGTGCCAGCAGCTTCGGACTAGCGGGAATCGCCGAGCAGTACTTC.

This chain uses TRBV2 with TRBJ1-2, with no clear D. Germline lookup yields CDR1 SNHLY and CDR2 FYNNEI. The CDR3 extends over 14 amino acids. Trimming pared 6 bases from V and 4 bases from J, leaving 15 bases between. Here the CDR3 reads CASREPRESYGYTF. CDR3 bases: TGTGCCAGCAGGGAACCGCGAGAGAGCTATGGCTACACCTTC.

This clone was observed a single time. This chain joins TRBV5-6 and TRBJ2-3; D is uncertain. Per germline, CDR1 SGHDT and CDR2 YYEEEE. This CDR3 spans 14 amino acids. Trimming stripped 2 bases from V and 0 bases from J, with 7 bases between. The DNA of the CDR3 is TGTGCCAGCAGCTTTTCCGTGAGCACAGATACGCAGTATTTT. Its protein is CASSFSVSTDTQYF.

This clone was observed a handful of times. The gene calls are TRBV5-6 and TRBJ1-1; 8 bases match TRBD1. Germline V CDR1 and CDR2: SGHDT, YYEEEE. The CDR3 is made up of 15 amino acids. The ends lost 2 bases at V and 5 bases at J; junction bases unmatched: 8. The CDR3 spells CASSLSPRGQTEAFF. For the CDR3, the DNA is TGTGCCAGCAGCTTATCACCCAGGGGGCAAACTGAAGCTTTCTTT.

DNA of the CDR3: TGCGCCAGCAGCTCACTCCGGACAGGGGGGGAGACCCAGTACTTC. Translated: CASSSLRTGGETQYF. The chain combines TRBV5-1 with TRBJ2-5; 10 bases agree with TRBD1. The CDR3 length is 15 residues. The V and J ends lost 3 bases and 5 bases, in that order; junction bases with no gene match: 7. CDR1 is SGHRS, CDR2 YFSETQ, per germline.